The entry that follows covers one TCR beta chain sequence. The antigen is unknown. Library preparation (for TCRbeta) was performed with unique molecular identifiers. MiXCR, applied by TCRdb to the PCR reads, yields one record per CDR3 protein. Counted here are about 98,000 distinct CDR3 sequences, under 7% occurring once; the ten biggest clones make up roughly 5.5%. This entry comes from a study of T-cell reconstitution after alpha-beta-depleted transplantation in children. CDR1 is KGHSH and CDR2 is LQKENI in the germline V gene. The germline V and J ends were trimmed by 6 bases and 0 bases, with 11 bases remaining between them. The CDR3 contains 15 residues. The study's findings and limits: Expanded clones from the graft, numbering several hundred, reportedly supplied alpha-beta T cells about two months after transplant. Diversity and T-cell counts at one year after transplant derived mostly from new T cells. Diversity of TCRbeta at day 60 was high in some patients, arising from surviving recipient T cells and thymic progenitors.

This clonotype was obtained from a female patient between 2 and 15 years old who had a stem cell transplant for Fanconi anemia, so the T cells may come from the graft donor. The input for sequencing was PBMCs, mostly from graft donor cells, taken 60 days after TCRalphabeta/CD19-depleted stem cell transplant. The chain has TRBV18 and TRBJ2-2; a weak D match, TRBD1 (6 bases). CDR3 DNA: TGTGCCAGCTCTAGACAGGACGCGAACACCGGGGAGCTGTTTTTT. Amino acids: CASSRQDANTGELFF.